Below, 3 T cell receptor beta chains from the same sample are listed, as sequenced in a study of T-cell reconstitution after alpha-beta-depleted transplantation in children. A TCRbeta library incorporating unique molecular identifiers was prepared. TCRdb processed the PCR reads anew with MiXCR; each CDR3 protein has one entry. The sample lists 250,000 to 300,000 distinct CDR3 sequences, about a tenth occurring once. The input for sequencing was PBMCs, taken before TCRalphabeta/CD19-depleted stem cell transplant. The source of these receptors is a boy under two years old with acute myeloid leukemia, due to receive a stem cell transplant.

On this clonotype: This may be a read error, as it is one base from a much larger clone. The chain couples TRBV5-1 to TRBJ1-6, with TRBD1 as a possible D gene (6 bases). Trimming shortened V by 4 bases and J by 7 bases, and 12 bases separated the two germline ends. CDR3 size: 14 residues. The V gene's germline CDR1 is SGHRS and CDR2 YFSETQ. The CDR3: CASSPDRANSPLHF. CDR3 in DNA: TGCGCCAGCAGCCCGGACAGAGCAAATTCACCCCTCCACTTT.

This clonotype was seen repeatedly, ten times or more. The chain has TRBV11-3 and TRBJ2-2, with D perhaps matching TRBD1 (6 bases). The V and J ends lost 5 bases and 8 bases respectively, with 9 bases between them. This CDR3 comprises 12 residues. Germline V lookup: CDR1 SGHNT, CDR2 YENEEA. CDR3 in DNA: TGTGCCAGCAGCCCAGACAGGGGGGAGCTGTTTTTT. This translates into CASSPDRGELFF.

Many counts were recorded for this clonotype. The J gene is TRBJ2-2, the V gene TRBV20-1; D is possibly TRBD1 (5 bases). Trimming took off 3 bases at V and 4 bases at J, with 9 bases between the two ends. The CDR3 consists of 13 residues. Germline V gene data show CDR1 as DFQATT and CDR2 as SNEGSKA (reference sequence). The CDR3 loop is CSASRVFTGELFF. The CDR3 region has the DNA TGCAGTGCTAGCAGGGTGTTCACCGGGGAGCTGTTTTTT.